This TCR beta chain was documented in a study of blood T cell repertoires in COVID-19. Study details: The analysed material was cDNA or gDNA that came from T cells, B-cell-depleted T cells, or PBMCs.

Clones were read by immunoSEQ multiplex PCR, and TCRdb kept only the in-frame ones, dropping some. The top ten hold around 6% of the sample, which has some 270,000 clones, about 82% seen once. Followed longitudinally, the Seattle patients had been enrolled during active infection. Germline V gene lookup returns CDR1 SNHLY and CDR2 FYNNEI. Trimming took 6 bases from V and 0 from J, leaving 21 bases between them. This CDR3 spans 18 amino acids. The chain couples TRBV2 to TRBJ1-3, with a tentative D call TRBD1 (5 bases). The clonotype comes from a woman older than 75 with COVID-19, enrolled during active disease. The source material was peripheral blood. CDR3 amino acids: CASRVGGTATFSGNTIYF. The CDR3 DNA follows: TGTGCCAGCAGGGTGGGGGGGACGGCCACTTTCTCTGGAAACACCATATATTTT.